The sequence of this T cell receptor (beta chain) was determined in a study of breast tumors, draining lymph nodes, adjacent tissues. Study-wide findings and caveats: Most tumor T cells seemingly derive from lymph node, then expand in tumor. Tumors had less TCR diversity than lymph nodes, more than nontumor tissue. Luminal-like breast cancer showed significantly higher tumor–nontumor repertoire similarity than basal-like.

Germline CDR1 reads SGHRS; CDR2 reads YFSETQ. This CDR3 region has 13 residues. Breast cancer patients provided tissue from their axillary draining lymph nodes. Via MiXCR, TCRdb re-called the multiplex PCR reads, giving one row per CDR3 protein. The sample contains tens of thousands of distinct CDR3 sequences, more than 25% of which appear only once. With respect to this clonotype: As yet, its antigen is unknown. The junction differs from germline at one of its ends, possibly a read error.

Material: axillary lymph node tissue. V is TRBV5-1 and J is TRBJ1-4; D gene uncertain. This clonotype was obtained from a female donor with breast cancer. Some clones in this sample may be carry-over from other donors' samples. The CDR3 DNA is TGCGCCAGCAGCTTAGGACTGCCTGAAAAACTGTCTTTT. Translating gives CASSLGLPEKLSF. Supplemented by reference TRBV5-1 and TRBJ1-4, the full variable domain reads KAGVTQTPRYLIKTRGQQVTLSCSPISGHRSVSWYQQTPGQGLQFLFEYFSETQRNKGNFPGRFSGRQFSNSRSEMNVSTLELGDSALYLCASSLGLPEKLSFGSGTQLSVL.